This TCR beta chain was retrieved from a study of T cells after yellow fever vaccination (dated by TCRdb to between 2018 and 2020). Notes on the research overall: The SMART-Seq v4 Ultra Low Input RNA kit was used to prepare libraries from fractions with low cell numbers. To follow T-cell clones before and after primary and booster YFV17D yellow fever vaccination, bulk TCR alpha and beta repertoires were sequenced over time. The cohort comprised two healthy male donors, one aged 18 to 30 and one aged 30 to 40 years. Blood was collected at multiple timepoints before and after primary and secondary immunization, and bulk PBMC replicates and cell subsets were isolated. What the research found in general, with its limitations: Computational filtering was required because FACS-sorted repertoires could contain abundant contaminating clonotypes from the bulk population. Compared with the primary T-cell response, the secondary T-cell response was weaker but faster, peaking on day 5 rather than day 15. A small share of clonotypes was detected in both CD4 and CD8 compartments, with the overlap likely arising from convergent recombination. After the booster, most clones that had expanded after primary vaccination were detected again (around 96% of CD4 and about 88% of CD8), suggesting broad maintenance of memory. The study included only two donors, which limits how far the findings can be generalized.

The CDR3 runs 11 amino acids, cysteine and phenylalanine included. CDR3 DNA only is kept here, 33 bases in frame from base 1. V and J are trimmed by 6 bases and 7 bases, and the gene matches miss 2 bases of the junction. The treatment or condition label for this specimen denotes: live attenuated yellow fever vaccine strain. PBMCs were isolated from peripheral blood using a standard Ficoll-Paque protocol. Dynabeads CD4 and CD8 positive selection kits were used to isolate the CD4 and CD8 T-cell fractions. RNA was extracted with TriZol from bulk PBMCs, CD4 and CD8 fractions, and dextramer-positive and dextramer-negative fractions. Synthesis of TCR cDNA relied on 5'RACE template switching, a step that introduced a universal primer site along with unique molecular identifiers. cDNA synthesis was primed from both the TCR alpha and TCR beta constant segments. Library amplification used two PCR steps, and the second PCR step added sample barcodes and sequencing adapters. Sequencing of the libraries was done on either Illumina HiSeq 2500 (2x100 bp) or NovaSeq (2x150 bp). For the original study's pipeline: Reads were demultiplexed and collapsed into UMI consensus sequences with MIGEC, and V(D)J alignment was performed with MiXCR. Vaccine-responding clonotypes were identified with edgeR using replicate PBMC samples, with FDR below 0.01 and a log2 fold change above 5 up to day 15 being required. Each bulk clonotype received a CD4 or CD8 identity based on whether the sequenced CD4 or CD8 repertoire contained that clonotype at higher abundance. The public sequencing data were trimmed at Q25 with fastp and processed into clonotypes with MiXCR by TCRdb, which kept only in-frame beta chains. CDR3 protein sequences are deduplicated, and each keeps its most common genes and DNA. These V and J calls originate from TCRdb's pipeline instead of the authors' own analysis. A total of roughly 150,000 distinct CDR3 sequences appear in this sample, under 7.5% of them only once. The ten largest account for over 2% of the sample.

In this sample, this clonotype turned up many times. What antigen it recognizes has not been identified. No much larger clone is present one base from it, and per-base qualities are unavailable. The TCR was taken from a man younger than 30 who received the YFV17D yellow fever vaccine. The rearranged segments are TRBV12-3 or TRBV12-4 and TRBJ1-2; the central 7 bases match TRBD1. Sample: CD4+ T cells sorted from PBMCs, taken around 5 days after the first yellow fever vaccination. The DNA sequence is TGTGCCAGCAGCGACAGGGTTGGCTACACCTTC. Its protein is CASSDRVGYTF.